The entry below describes one TCR beta chain. Its target is not known. The data were taken from a study of vaccination and CD4 T cells after COVID-19. Study background: Participants received two doses of either BNT162b2 or mRNA-1273 vaccine. The post-vaccine samples came a median about 70 days after dose two (range 14 to 241). General study points: SARS-CoV-2-reactive clonotype medians increased from about 20 to 38, not significantly.

As for treatment: approximately 10-day PBMC culture with coronavirus spike peptide pools or control peptides (ViraFEST assay). V lost 1 base, J lost 4 bases, and 14 bases lay in between. The CDR3 covers 16 residues. CDR1 and CDR2 (germline): SEHNR, FQNEAQ (reference sequence). The Oncomine TCR Beta short-read assay was applied to DNA of cultured CD4+ T cells. TCRdb re-analysed the PCR reads in MiXCR, keeping a single row per CDR3 protein. The sample consists of about 8,500 distinct CDR3 sequences, approximately 63% of them appearing once. What was sequenced was CD4+ T cells from blood, cultured in vitro. The gene calls are TRBV7-9 and TRBJ1-5, with D unresolved. This clonotype originated in a human donor who had recovered from COVID-19. CDR3 nucleotides: TGTGCCAGCAGCTTAGGTGTAGGCAGGCCGAATCAGCCCCAGCATTTT. It yields the protein CASSLGVGRPNQPQHF.